This entry concerns a single T cell receptor (beta chain). Its antigen is unidentified. This sample is drawn from a study of naive and memory T cell subsets. Findings and caveats of the study: Over 90% of naive TCR sequences appeared only once after error correction, unlike memory subsets. A few larger clonotypes appeared in naive repertoires, especially CD8, possibly memory cells re-expressing CD45RA.

Two oligonucleotides, mixed equimolar, formed the beta constant-region primer covering TRBC1 and TRBC2. The ligated cDNA underwent four PCR rounds using SP2 and nested alpha and beta constant-region primers. TCRdb itself ran the UMI-ligation and nested PCR reads through MiXCR, one entry per CDR3 protein. The sample has about 140,000 distinct CDR3 sequences, approximately 20% seen once. The CDR3 spans 13 residues. Trimming took 0 bases from V and 2 from J, leaving 4 bases between them. Germline loops: CDR1 DFQATT, CDR2 SNEGSKA (reference sequence). The gene calls are TRBV20-1 and TRBJ2-2; unclear D gene. The material sequenced was naive CD8+ T cells from blood. This TCR came from a human donor in good health. This chain's CDR3 is CSARELNTGELFF. The DNA for the CDR3 is TGCAGTGCTAGAGAACTTAACACCGGGGAGCTGTTTTTT.